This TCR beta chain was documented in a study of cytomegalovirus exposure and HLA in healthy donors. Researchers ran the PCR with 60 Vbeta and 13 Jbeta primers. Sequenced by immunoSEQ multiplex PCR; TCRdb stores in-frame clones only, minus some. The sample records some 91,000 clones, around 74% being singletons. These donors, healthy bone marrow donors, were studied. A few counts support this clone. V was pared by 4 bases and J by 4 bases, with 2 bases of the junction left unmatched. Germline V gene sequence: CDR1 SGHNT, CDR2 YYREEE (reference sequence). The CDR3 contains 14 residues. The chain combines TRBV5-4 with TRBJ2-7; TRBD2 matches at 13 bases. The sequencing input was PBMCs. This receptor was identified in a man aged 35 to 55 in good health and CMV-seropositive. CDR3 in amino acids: CASSPGLAGYEQYF. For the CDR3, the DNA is TGTGCCAGCAGCCCGGGACTAGCGGGGTACGAGCAGTACTTC.